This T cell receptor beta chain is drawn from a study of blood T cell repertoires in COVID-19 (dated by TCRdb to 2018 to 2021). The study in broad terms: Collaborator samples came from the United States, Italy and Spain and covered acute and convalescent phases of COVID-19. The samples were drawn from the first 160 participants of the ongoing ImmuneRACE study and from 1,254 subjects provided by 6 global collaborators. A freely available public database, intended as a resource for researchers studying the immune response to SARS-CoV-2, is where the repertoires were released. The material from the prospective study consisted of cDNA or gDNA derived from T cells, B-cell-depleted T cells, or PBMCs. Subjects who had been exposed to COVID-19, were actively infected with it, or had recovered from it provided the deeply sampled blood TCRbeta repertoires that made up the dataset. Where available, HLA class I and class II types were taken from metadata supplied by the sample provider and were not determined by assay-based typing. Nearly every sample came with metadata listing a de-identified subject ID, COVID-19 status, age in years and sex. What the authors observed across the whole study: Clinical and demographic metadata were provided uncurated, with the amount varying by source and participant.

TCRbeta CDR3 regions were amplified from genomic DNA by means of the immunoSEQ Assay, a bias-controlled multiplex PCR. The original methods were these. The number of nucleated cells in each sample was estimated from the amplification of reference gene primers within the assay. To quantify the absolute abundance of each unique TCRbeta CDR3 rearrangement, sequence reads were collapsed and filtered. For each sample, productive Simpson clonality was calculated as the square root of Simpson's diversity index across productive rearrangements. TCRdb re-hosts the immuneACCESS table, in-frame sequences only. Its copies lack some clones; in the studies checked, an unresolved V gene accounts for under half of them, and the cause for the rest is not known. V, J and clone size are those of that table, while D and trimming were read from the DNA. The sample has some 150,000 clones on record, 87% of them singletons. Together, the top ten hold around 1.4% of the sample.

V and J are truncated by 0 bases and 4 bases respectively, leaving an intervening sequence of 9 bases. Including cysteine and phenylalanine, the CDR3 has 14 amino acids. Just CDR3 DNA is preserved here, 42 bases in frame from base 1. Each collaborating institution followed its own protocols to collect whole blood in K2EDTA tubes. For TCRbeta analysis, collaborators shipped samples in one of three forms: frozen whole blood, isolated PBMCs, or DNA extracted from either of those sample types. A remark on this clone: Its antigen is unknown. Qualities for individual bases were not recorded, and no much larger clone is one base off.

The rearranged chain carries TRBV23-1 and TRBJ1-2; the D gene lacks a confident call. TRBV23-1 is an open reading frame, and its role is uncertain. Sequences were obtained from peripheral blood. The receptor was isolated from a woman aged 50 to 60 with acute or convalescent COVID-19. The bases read TGCGCCAGCAGTCAATCAGAGGCGTCCTATGGCTACACCTTC. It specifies CASSQSEASYGYTF.